The 7 T cell receptor beta chains given below trace back to one sample, sequenced in a study of blood T cell repertoires in COVID-19. Libraries were prepared by immunoSEQ multiplex PCR; TCRdb keeps only in-frame clonotypes and omits some of them. The sample yields some 160,000 clones, about 90% seen once. The sample comprised peripheral blood. All receptors come from an older woman with acute or convalescent COVID-19.

The chain uses TRBV7-2 and TRBJ1-4; TRBD1 agrees at 8 bases. After removal of 4 bases from V and 7 bases from J, the junction contained 8 bases not matched to a gene. Germline V gene sequence: CDR1 SGHTA, CDR2 FQGNSA. The CDR3 runs 15 residues. The CDR3 sequence: CASSWTGRNGEKLFF. The CDR3 coding sequence is TGTGCCAGCAGCTGGACAGGGAGGAACGGTGAAAAACTGTTTTTT.

This clone was seen only a few times. The chain employs TRBV7-2 and TRBJ2-1, with 8 nucleotides matching TRBD1. The germline CDR1 and CDR2 sequences are SGHTA and FQGNSA. Losses at the gene ends were 1 base for V and 4 bases for J; bases not matched to a gene: 6. The CDR3 is made up of 16 amino acids. The DNA of the CDR3 is TGTGCCAGCAGCTTAGACAGGACAGGGCTATACAATGAGCAGTTCTTC. It is translated as CASSLDRTGLYNEQFF.

J is TRBJ2-3 and V is TRBV28, with 12 bases matching TRBD2. Germline CDR1 and CDR2: MDHEN and SYDVKM. Unmatched junction bases numbered 6, after V lost 2 bases and J lost 6 bases. This CDR3 is 16 amino acids long. As DNA, the CDR3 is TGTGCCAGCAGTTTAGGCCGACTAGCGGGAGCGGATACGCAGTATTTT. Protein: CASSLGRLAGADTQYF.

V and J are TRBV19 and TRBJ2-6, with TRBD1 identical over 7 bases. Germline loops: CDR1 LNHDA, CDR2 SQIVND (reference sequence). The CDR3 is 15 amino acids. V lost 6 bases to trimming and J lost 2 bases; unmatched junction nucleotides: 4. The CDR3 loop reads CASSRGYAGANVLTF. In nucleotides, the CDR3 is TGTGCCAGTAGCAGGGGGTACGCTGGGGCCAACGTCCTGACTTTC.

J is TRBJ1-1 and V is TRBV30, with D tentatively TRBD1 (5 bases). V was trimmed by 4 bases and J by 2 bases, leaving 14 bases between them. CDR3 length: 14 residues. Germline-derived CDR1 and CDR2 are GTSNPN and SVGIG (reference sequence). The CDR3 spells CAWIWGSLNTEAFF. CDR3 DNA: TGTGCCTGGATTTGGGGCAGTTTAAACACTGAAGCTTTCTTT.

This clone was seen repeatedly, ten times or more. CDR3 region: CASSGPDRVITEQFF. The CDR3 nucleotides read TGTGCCAGCTCAGGTCCCGACAGGGTCATAACTGAGCAGTTCTTC. The chain links TRBV18 to TRBJ2-1; 7 bases map to TRBD1. Germline loops: CDR1 KGHSH, CDR2 LQKENI. Trimming cost V 5 bases and J 9 bases; bases outside gene matches: 13. The CDR3 is made up of 15 amino acids. Full variable domain (outside the CDR3, taken from reference TRBV18 and TRBJ2-1): NAGVMQNPRHLVRRRGQEARLRCSPMKGHSHVYWYRQLPEEGLKFMVYLQKENIIDESGMPKERFSAEFPKEGPSILRIQQVVRGDSAAYFCASSGPDRVITEQFFGPGTRLTVL.

The rearrangement joins TRBV5-6 to TRBJ2-3; 8 positions agree with TRBD2. The V segment lost 1 base and the J segment 1 base; nucleotides outside the gene matches: 5. The length of the CDR3 is 16 residues. Germline CDR1 SGHDT, CDR2 YYEEEE. Here the CDR3 reads CASSLTRAGGTDTQYF. The CDR3 DNA reads as TGTGCCAGCAGCTTGACTCGAGCGGGGGGCACAGATACGCAGTATTTT.